This T cell receptor (beta chain) was identified during a study of T cell responses to AZD1222 COVID-19 vaccine. Germline trimming cut 0 bases from V and 7 bases from J; bases unmatched to any gene: 7. The CDR3 runs 15 residues. Germline CDR1 reads SEHNR; CDR2 reads FQNEAQ (reference sequence). This clone occurred once. Repertoires were generated with immunoSEQ multiplex PCR, while TCRdb's copy carries only in-frame clones and drops some. The sample yields 110,000 or so clones, approximately 83% seen once. The input for sequencing was peripheral blood, taken on day 0 of AZD1222 vaccination. The receptor comes from an adult in good health. J is TRBJ2-3 and V is TRBV7-9; 7 bases map to TRBD2. The CDR3 DNA is TGTGCCAGCAGCTTAGCAGCGGGGAGTTGGAATACGCAGTATTTT. Amino acid sequence: CASSLAAGSWNTQYF.